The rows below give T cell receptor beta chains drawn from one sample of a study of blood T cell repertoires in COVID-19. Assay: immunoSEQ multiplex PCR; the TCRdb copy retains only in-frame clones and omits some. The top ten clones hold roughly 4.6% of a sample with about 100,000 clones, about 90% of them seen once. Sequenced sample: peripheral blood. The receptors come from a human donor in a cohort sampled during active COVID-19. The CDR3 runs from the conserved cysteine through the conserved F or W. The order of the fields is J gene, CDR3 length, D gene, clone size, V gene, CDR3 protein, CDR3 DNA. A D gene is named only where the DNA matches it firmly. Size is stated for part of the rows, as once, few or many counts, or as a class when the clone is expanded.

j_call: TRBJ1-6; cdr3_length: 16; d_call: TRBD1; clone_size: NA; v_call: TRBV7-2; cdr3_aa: CASSLAGTGHNSPLHF; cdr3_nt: TGTGCCAGCAGCTTAGCCGGGACAGGGCATAATTCACCCCTCCACTTT
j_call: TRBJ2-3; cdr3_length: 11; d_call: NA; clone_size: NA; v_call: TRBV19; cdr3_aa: CASIVADTQYF; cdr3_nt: TGTGCCAGTATTGTCGCAGATACGCAGTATTTT
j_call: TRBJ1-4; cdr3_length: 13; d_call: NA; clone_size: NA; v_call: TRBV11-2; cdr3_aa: CASSLGDSEKLFF; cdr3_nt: TGTGCCAGCAGCTTAGGTGACAGTGAAAAACTGTTTTTT
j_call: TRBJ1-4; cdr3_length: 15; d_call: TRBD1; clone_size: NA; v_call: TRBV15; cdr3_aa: CATSRDGQGGEKLFF; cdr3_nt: TGTGCCACCAGCAGAGATGGACAGGGAGGTGAAAAACTGTTTTTT
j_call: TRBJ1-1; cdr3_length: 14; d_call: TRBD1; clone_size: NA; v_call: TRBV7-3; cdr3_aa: CASSSTGMNTEAFF; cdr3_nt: TGTGCCAGCAGCTCGACAGGGATGAACACTGAAGCTTTCTTT
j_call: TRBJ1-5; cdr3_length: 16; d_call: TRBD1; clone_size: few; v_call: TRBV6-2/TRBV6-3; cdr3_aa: CASSYPETGGYQPQHF; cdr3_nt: TGTGCCAGCAGTTACCCTGAAACAGGGGGCTATCAGCCCCAGCATTTT
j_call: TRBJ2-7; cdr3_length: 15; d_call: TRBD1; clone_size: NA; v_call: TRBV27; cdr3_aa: CASSTTGRPTQGEYF; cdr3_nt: TGTGCCAGCAGTACTACGGGCCGTCCTACCCAGGGGGAGTACTTC
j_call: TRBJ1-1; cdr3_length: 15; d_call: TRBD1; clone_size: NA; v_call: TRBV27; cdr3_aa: CASSWTGGVNTEAFF; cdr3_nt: TGTGCCAGCAGTTGGACAGGGGGGGTGAACACTGAAGCTTTCTTT
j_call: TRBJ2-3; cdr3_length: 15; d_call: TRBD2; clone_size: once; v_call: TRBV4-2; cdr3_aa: CASSHGGLGPDTQYF; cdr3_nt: TGTGCCAGCAGCCATGGGGGACTAGGGCCAGATACGCAGTATTTT
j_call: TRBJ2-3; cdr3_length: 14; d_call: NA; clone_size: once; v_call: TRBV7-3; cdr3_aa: CASSLGPPADTQYF; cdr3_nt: TGTGCCAGCAGCTTAGGCCCTCCAGCAGATACGCAGTATTTT
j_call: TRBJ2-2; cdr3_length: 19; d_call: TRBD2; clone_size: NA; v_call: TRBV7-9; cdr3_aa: CASSRVGGLKGGLSGELFF; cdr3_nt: TGTGCCAGCAGCCGAGTCGGGGGGTTAAAGGGAGGATTGTCCGGGGAGCTGTTTTTT
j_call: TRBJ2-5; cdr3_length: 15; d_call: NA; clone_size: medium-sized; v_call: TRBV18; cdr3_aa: CASSSQGGETETQYF; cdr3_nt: TGTGCCAGCTCATCCCAAGGGGGAGAGACAGAGACCCAGTACTTC
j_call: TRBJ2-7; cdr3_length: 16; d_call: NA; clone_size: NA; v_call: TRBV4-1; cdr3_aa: CASSQDLGGGTNEQYF; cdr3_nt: TGCGCCAGCAGCCAAGATCTTGGGGGAGGGACAAACGAGCAGTACTTC
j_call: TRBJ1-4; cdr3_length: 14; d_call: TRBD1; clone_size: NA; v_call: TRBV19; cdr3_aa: CASSTGTDNEKLFF; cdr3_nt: TGTGCCAGTAGTACCGGGACAGATAATGAAAAACTGTTTTTT
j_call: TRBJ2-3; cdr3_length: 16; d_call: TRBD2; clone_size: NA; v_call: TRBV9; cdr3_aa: CASSFDLAAGTDTQYF; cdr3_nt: TGTGCCAGCAGCTTCGATCTAGCGGCAGGCACAGATACGCAGTATTTT
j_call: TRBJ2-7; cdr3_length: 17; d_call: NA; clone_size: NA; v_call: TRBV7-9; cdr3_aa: CASSFWGVTLTAYEQYF; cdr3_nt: TGTGCCAGCAGCTTTTGGGGGGTTACACTTACCGCCTACGAGCAGTACTTC
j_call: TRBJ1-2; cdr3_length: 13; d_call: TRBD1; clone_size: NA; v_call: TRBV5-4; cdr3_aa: CASSLTGEEGYTF; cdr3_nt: TGTGCCAGCAGCTTGACAGGGGAGGAGGGCTACACCTTC
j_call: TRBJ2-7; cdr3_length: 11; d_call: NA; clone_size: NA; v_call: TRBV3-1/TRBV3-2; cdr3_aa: CASRRAYEQYF; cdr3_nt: TGTGCCAGCAGGCGGGCCTACGAGCAGTACTTC
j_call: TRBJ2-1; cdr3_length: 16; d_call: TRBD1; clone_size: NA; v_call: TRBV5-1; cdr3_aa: CASRPFGTVSYNEQFF; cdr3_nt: TGCGCCAGCCGACCATTCGGGACAGTCTCCTACAATGAGCAGTTCTTC
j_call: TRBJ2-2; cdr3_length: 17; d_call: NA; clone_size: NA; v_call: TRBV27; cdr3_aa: CASRGGIHPSNTGELFF; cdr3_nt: TGTGCCAGCAGAGGGGGTATTCATCCTTCTAACACCGGGGAGCTGTTTTTT
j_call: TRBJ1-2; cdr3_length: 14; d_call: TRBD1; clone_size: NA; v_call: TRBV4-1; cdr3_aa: CASSLEEGAYGYTF; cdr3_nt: TGCGCCAGCAGCCTCGAGGAGGGGGCCTATGGCTACACCTTC
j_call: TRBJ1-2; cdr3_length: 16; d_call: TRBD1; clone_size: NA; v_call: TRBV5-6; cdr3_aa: CASSLGQGAQGYGYTF; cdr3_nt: TGTGCCAGCAGCTTGGGGCAGGGGGCGCAGGGCTATGGCTACACCTTC
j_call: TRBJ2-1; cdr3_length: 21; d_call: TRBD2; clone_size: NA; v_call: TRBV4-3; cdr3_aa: CASSQDLQLAYTIHSYNEQFF; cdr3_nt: TGCGCCAGCAGCCAAGATCTGCAACTAGCGTACACAATTCACTCCTACAATGAGCAGTTCTTC
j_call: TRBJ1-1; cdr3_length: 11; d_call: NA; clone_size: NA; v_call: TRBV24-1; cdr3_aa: CATSDSTEAFF; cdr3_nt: TGTGCCACCAGTGACTCTACTGAAGCTTTCTTT
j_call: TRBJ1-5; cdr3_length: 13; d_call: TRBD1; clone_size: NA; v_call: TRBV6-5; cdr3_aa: CASYNRGLSPQHF; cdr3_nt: TGTGCCAGCTATAACAGGGGCCTCTCCCCCCAGCATTTT
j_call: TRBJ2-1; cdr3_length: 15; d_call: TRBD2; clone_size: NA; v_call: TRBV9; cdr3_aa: CASSVLAGWYNEQFF; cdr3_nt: TGTGCCAGCAGCGTTCTAGCGGGATGGTACAATGAGCAGTTCTTC
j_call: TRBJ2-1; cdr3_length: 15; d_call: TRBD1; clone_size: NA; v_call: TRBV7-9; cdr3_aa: CASSSDRPFYNEQFF; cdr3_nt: TGTGCCAGCAGTTCGGACAGGCCCTTCTACAATGAGCAGTTCTTC
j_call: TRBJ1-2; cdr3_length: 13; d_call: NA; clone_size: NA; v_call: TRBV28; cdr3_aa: CASSLAPSYGYTF; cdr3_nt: TGTGCCAGCAGTCTCGCTCCTAGCTATGGCTACACCTTC
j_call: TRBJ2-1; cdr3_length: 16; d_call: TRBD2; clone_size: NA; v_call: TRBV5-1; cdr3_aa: CASSTGGAGGVDEQFF; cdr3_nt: TGCGCCAGCAGCACCGGGGGAGCGGGAGGAGTCGATGAGCAGTTCTTC
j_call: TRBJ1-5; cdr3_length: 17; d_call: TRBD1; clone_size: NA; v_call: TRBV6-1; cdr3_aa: CASSVRRGQGADQPQHF; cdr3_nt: TGTGCCAGCAGTGTTCGAAGAGGACAGGGGGCCGATCAGCCCCAGCATTTT
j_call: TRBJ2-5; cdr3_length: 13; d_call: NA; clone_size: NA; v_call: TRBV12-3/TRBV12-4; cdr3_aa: CASSPTGRETQYF; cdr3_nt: TGTGCCAGCAGCCCGACAGGGAGGGAGACCCAGTACTTC
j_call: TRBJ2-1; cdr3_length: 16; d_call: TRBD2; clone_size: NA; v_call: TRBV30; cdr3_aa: CAWSAKTSGKGGEQFF; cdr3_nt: TGTGCCTGGAGTGCTAAGACTAGCGGGAAGGGTGGCGAGCAGTTCTTC
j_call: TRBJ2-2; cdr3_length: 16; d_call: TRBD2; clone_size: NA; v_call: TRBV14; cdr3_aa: CASSKRLAGGTGELFF; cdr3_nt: TGTGCCAGCAGCAAGAGACTAGCGGGGGGAACCGGGGAGCTGTTTTTT
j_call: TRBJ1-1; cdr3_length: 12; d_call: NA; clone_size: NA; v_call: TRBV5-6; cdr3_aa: CASSPMNTEAFF; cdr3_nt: TGTGCCAGCAGCCCAATGAACACTGAAGCTTTCTTT
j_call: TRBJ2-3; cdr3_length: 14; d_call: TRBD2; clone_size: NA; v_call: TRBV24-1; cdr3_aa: CATRGGTPTDTQYF; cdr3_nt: TGTGCCACCCGGGGGGGAACCCCCACAGATACGCAGTATTTT
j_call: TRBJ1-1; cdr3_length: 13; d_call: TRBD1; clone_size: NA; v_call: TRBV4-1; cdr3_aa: CASSLTGSTEAFF; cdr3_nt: TGCGCCAGCAGCCTGACAGGGAGCACTGAAGCTTTCTTT